This T cell receptor (beta chain) was retrieved from a study of graft-versus-host responses after intestinal transplantation. The wider study: Every transplant recipient was induced with anti-thymocyte globulin, then maintained on tacrolimus and steroids for around 3 years.

About this clone: Its antigen is still unknown.

The data were produced by immunoSEQ multiplex PCR, yet TCRdb's version contains in-frame clones alone and is incomplete. The repertoire holds approximately 40,000 clones, with under 95% as singletons. Study findings and constraints: High graft-versus-host to host-versus-graft clonal ratios were found in allografts of patients who had graft-donor T cell macrochimerism. Marrow from the recipient contained GvH clones, some of which had appeared first in ileum or blood. Peak levels of circulating GvH clones tracked with early post-transplant HvG declines.

The specimen was PBMCs, collected 300 to 320 days after intestinal transplant. This TCR came from a human patient who received an intestinal transplant, so some T cells may come from the graft donor.

The CDR3 here is CASSYGGTANNSPLHF. CDR3 sequence (DNA): TGTGCCAGCAGTTACGGGGGGACAGCTAATAATTCACCCCTCCACTTT. J is TRBJ1-6 and V is TRBV6-5; 7 nucleotides agree with TRBD1. The junction had 6 bases not matched to a gene; V was cut back by 2 bases and J by 5 bases. The CDR3 totals 16 residues. The V gene's germline CDR1 is MNHEY and CDR2 SVGAGI.